Included here is one TCR beta chain sequence, with context. Its matching antigen is unknown. This may stem from a read error, because a much larger clone lies one nucleotide away. CDR3 size: 15 residues. The V gene's germline CDR1 is LNHDA and CDR2 SQIVND (reference sequence). This sample is part of a study of CD8+CD57+ T cells in acquired aplastic anemia. The overall study: Sorted CD4+ and CD8+ cells gave an average of roughly 3.2 ug of DNA. An average of approximately 11 million reads for CD4+ cells was obtained from healthy donors.

Investigators profiled TCR beta VDJ and CDR3 from genomic DNA template. MiXCR was run by TCRdb on the reads, yielding one entry per CDR3 protein. The table lists a few hundred thousand distinct CDR3 sequences, about 37% of them singletons. The study's findings and limits: Patients and controls shared approximately 28 CD8+ CDR3 sequences.

Material for sequencing was sorted CD4+, CD8+, or CD8+CD57+ T cells (not recorded which) from PBMCs. The chain combines TRBV19 with TRBJ1-4; 7 nucleotides match TRBD1. This clonotype originated in a human donor in good health, serving as a control. The CDR3 DNA is TGTGCCAGTAGTATAGGGGACAGCTTTAATGAAAAACGGTTTTTT. Residues: CASSIGDSFNEKRFF.